The present T cell receptor (beta chain) was sequenced within a study of cytomegalovirus exposure and HLA in healthy donors. Trimming cost V 4 bases and J 8 bases; bases outside gene matches: 10. This CDR3 region has 15 residues. The germline CDR1 and CDR2 sequences are SGDLS and YYNGEE. Primers: 60 Vbeta forward and 13 Jbeta reverse. Method: immunoSEQ multiplex PCR; TCRdb's copy keeps in-frame clones and lacks some. The data contain around 220,000 clones, about three quarters of them singletons. The sequenced sample consisted of PBMCs. This sequence was found in a man between 35 and 55 years old in good health and CMV-seronegative. The chain carries TRBV9 and TRBJ2-1; 9 bases are shared with TRBD2. CDR3 region: CASSSLAGVNHEQFF. The CDR3 DNA is TGTGCCAGCAGCTCCTTAGCGGGAGTAAATCATGAGCAGTTCTTC.